This T cell receptor beta chain came from a study of blood T cell repertoires in COVID-19. Study background: Italy, Spain and the United States were the sources of the convalescent and acute COVID-19 samples. PBMCs, B-cell-depleted T cells, or T cells provided the cDNA or gDNA that made up the material.

Seattle's enrolled individuals joined amid active infection and were then monitored longitudinally. Clones were sequenced by immunoSEQ multiplex PCR, and TCRdb holds only the in-frame ones, with some missing. The data contain about 530,000 clones, about 88% of them seen just once; the ten biggest clones take up less than 9.5%. The CDR3 is 14 residues long. J gave up 8 bases and V 5 bases, and 5 bases lay outside the gene matches. Per germline, CDR1 MNHEY and CDR2 SVGAGI. The clonotype comes from a woman aged 50 to 65 with COVID-19, enrolled during active disease. The V gene is TRBV6-5, the J gene TRBJ1-4; TRBD1 matches at 10 bases. Specimen: peripheral blood. CDR3 residues: CASSMDRGREKLFF. The DNA for the CDR3 is TGTGCCAGCAGTATGGACAGGGGGAGAGAAAAACTGTTTTTT.